This TCR beta chain was found in a study of CD8 T cells in ankylosing spondylitis (TCRdb year 2017). For the study in its entirety: To find TCR variants linked to disease, the study profiled T cell receptor beta repertoires in ankylosing spondylitis patients and healthy donors. Samples of peripheral blood were taken, and for ankylosing spondylitis patients, synovial fluid was collected as well. The whole study cohort included over 85 healthy donors and roughly 24 ankylosing spondylitis patients. What the study reported, not specific to this receptor: Blood from ankylosing spondylitis patients appeared to be characterized by a TCR beta motif made up of seven or eight highly homologous amino acid variants. In peripheral blood, the disease-linked clones were found at relatively low frequencies and had a CD8+ phenotype. Some TCR beta motif variants had previously been reported in synovial fluid and blood of reactive arthritis patients, which suggested common disease-initiation mechanisms. The disease-linked clones were reported to be significantly enriched in matched synovial fluid samples from ankylosing spondylitis patients.

At least ten counts were recorded for this clonotype. Its antigen remains undetermined. No base quality values were provided; no much bigger clone lies one nucleotide off. Sequenced using an Illumina HiSeq 2500. Quantitative 5'-RACE with molecular barcodes was used to prepare TCR beta libraries. The study's own analysis went as follows. A new computational method based on a probabilistic model of VDJ rearrangement was used to identify disease-linked TCR variants. TCRdb reprocessed the public reads (quality trimming at Q25 with fastp, clone calling with MiXCR) and kept in-frame beta chains. Rows matching on CDR3 protein sequence are summarized as one entry with the most common DNA and genes. TCRdb's processing, not the authors', yielded these V and J calls. The sample table lists hundreds of thousands of distinct CDR3 sequences, about a quarter of them with a count of one. Roughly 6.7% of the sample belongs to the ten largest clones.

Here V drops 1 base and J drops 5 bases, and the junction holds 5 bases not matched to any gene. CDR1 DFQATT and CDR2 SNEGSKA were looked up in the germline V gene (reference sequence). The CDR3 measures 14 amino acids from cysteine to phenylalanine. CDR3 DNA only is kept here, 42 bases in frame from base 1. Sequences were obtained from blood, either unsorted or a sorted T cell fraction (not recorded which). The chain couples TRBV20-1 to TRBJ2-7; the central 10 bases match TRBD2. The TCR originated in a male donor with ankylosing spondylitis or in good health (not recorded which). For the CDR3, the sequence is CSARVLAGDHEQYF. Read as DNA, the sequence is TGCAGTGCTAGAGTGCTAGCGGGAGACCACGAGCAGTACTTC.